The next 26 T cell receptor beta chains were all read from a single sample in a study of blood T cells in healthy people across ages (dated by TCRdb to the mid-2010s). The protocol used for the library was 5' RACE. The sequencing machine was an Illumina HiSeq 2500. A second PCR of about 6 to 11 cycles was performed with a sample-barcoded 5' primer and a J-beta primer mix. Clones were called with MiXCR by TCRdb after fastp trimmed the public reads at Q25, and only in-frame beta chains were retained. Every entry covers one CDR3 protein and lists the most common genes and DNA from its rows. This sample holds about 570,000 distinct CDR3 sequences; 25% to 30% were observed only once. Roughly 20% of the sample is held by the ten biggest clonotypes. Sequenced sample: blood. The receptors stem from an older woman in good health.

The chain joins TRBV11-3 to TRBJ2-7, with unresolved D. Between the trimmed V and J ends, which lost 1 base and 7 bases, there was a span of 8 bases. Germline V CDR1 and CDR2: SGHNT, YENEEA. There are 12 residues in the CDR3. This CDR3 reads CASSLAQEEQYF. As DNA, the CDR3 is TGTGCCAGCAGCTTAGCCCAGGAAGAGCAGTACTTC.

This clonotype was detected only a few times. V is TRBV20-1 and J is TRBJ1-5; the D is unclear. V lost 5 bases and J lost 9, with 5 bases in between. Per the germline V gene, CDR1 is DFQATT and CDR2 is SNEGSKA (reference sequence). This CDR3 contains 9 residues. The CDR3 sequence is CSAGRPQHF. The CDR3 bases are TGCAGTGCTGGTCGGCCCCAGCATTTT.

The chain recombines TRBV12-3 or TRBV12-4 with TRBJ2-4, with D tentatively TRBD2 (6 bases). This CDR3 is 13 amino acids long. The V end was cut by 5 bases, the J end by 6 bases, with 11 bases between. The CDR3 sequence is CASSGLPLNIQYF. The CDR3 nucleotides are TGTGCCAGCAGTGGACTACCCCTAAACATTCAGTACTTC.

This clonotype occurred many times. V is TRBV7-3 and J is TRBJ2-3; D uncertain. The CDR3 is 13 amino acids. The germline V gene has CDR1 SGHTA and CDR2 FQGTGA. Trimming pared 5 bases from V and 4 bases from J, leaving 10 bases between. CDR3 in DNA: TGTGCCAGCAGCCTAATTGGAGCAGATACGCAGTATTTT. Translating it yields CASSLIGADTQYF.

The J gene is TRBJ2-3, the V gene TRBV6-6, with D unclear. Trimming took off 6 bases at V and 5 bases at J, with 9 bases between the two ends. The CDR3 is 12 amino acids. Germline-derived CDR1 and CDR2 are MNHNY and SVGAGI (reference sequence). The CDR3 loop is CASSPYRDTQYF. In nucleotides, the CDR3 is TGTGCCAGCAGCCCCTATCGAGATACGCAGTATTTT.

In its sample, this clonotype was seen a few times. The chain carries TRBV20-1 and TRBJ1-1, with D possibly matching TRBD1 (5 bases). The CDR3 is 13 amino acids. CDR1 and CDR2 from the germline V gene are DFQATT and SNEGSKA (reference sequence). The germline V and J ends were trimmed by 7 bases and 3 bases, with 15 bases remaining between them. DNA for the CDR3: TGCAGTGTTGCACGTGGGGCGGACACTGAAGCTTTCTTT. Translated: CSVARGADTEAFF.

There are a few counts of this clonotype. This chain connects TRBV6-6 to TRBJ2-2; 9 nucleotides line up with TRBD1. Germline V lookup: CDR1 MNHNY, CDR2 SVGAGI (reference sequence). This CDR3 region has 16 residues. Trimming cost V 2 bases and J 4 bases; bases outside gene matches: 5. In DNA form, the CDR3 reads TGTGCCAGCAGTTACACAAACAGGGGGCTCACCGGGGAGCTGTTTTTT. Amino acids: CASSYTNRGLTGELFF.

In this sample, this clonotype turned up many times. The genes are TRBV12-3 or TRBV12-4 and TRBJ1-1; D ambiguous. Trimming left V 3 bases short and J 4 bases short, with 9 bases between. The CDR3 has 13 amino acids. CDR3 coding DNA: TGTGCCAGCAGTTTGGGTATTGGCACTGAAGCTTTCTTT. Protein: CASSLGIGTEAFF.

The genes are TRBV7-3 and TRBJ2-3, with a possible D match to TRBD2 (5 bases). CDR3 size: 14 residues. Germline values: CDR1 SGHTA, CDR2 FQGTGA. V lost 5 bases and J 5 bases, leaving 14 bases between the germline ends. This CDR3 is CASSPYPGKDTQYF. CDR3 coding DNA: TGTGCCAGCAGCCCTTATCCGGGGAAAGATACGCAGTATTTT.

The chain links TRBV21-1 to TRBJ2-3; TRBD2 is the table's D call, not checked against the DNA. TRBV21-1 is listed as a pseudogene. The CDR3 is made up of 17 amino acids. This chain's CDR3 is CASSPRGGASGTDTQYF. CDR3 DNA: TGTGCCAGCAGCCCCCGCGGGGGGGCATCGGGCACAGATACGCAGTATTTT.

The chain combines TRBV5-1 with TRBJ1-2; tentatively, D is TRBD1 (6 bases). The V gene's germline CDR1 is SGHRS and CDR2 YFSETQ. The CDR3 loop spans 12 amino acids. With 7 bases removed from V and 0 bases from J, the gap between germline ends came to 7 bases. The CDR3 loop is CASGTPNYGYTF. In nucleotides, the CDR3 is TGCGCCAGCGGGACACCTAACTATGGCTACACCTTC.

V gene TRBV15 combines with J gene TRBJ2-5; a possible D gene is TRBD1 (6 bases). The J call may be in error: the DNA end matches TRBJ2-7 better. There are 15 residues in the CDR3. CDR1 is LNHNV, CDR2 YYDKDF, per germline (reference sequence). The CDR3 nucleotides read TGTGCCACCAGCAGGACACAGGGTAAAGGTTCCGAGCAGTACTTC. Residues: CATSRTQGKGSEQYF.

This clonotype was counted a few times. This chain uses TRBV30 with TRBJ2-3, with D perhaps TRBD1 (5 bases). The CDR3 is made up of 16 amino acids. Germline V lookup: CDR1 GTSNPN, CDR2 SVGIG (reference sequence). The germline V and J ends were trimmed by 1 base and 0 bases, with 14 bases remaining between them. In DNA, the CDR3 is TGTGCCTGGAGTGCCGGACACAGTACTAGCACAGATACGCAGTATTTT. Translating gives CAWSAGHSTSTDTQYF.

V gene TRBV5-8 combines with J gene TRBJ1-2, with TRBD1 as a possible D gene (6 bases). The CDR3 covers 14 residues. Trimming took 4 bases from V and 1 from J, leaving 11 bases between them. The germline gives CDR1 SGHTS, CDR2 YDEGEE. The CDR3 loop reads CASSRDRLNYGYTF. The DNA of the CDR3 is TGTGCCAGCAGCAGAGACAGGCTTAACTATGGCTACACCTTC.

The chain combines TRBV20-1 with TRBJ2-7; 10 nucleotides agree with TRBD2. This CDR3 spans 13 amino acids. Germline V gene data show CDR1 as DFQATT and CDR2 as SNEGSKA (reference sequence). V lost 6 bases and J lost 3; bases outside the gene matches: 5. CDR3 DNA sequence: TGCAGTGCCATTAGCGGGGGGAACTACGAGCAGTACTTC. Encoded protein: CSAISGGNYEQYF.

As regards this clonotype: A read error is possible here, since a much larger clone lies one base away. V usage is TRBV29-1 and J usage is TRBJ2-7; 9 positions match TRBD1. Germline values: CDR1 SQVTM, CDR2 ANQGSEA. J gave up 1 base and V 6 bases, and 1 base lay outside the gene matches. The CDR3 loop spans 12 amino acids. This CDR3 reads CSVGQGSYEQYF. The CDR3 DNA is TGCAGCGTCGGACAGGGGTCCTACGAGCAGTACTTC.

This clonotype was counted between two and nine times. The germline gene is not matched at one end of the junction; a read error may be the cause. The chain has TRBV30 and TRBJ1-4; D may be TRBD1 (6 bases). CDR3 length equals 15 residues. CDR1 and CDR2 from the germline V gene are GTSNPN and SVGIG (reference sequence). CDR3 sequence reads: CAWSVLGGANEKLLF. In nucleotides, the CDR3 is TGTGCCTGGAGTGTACTGGGGGGCGCGAATGAAAAACTGCTTTTT.

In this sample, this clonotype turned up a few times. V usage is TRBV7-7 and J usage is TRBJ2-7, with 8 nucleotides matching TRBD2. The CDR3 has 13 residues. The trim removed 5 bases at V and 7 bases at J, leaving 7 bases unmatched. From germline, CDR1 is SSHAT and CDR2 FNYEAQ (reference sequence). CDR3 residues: CASSLEIAGEQYF. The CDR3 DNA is TGTGCCAGCAGCCTTGAGATAGCGGGGGAGCAGTACTTC.

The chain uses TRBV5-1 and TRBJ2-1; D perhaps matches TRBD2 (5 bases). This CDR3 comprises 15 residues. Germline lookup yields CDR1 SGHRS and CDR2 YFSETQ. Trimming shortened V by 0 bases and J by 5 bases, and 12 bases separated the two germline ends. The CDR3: CASSLVPADDNEQFF. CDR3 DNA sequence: TGCGCCAGCAGCTTGGTCCCAGCGGACGACAATGAGCAGTTCTTC.

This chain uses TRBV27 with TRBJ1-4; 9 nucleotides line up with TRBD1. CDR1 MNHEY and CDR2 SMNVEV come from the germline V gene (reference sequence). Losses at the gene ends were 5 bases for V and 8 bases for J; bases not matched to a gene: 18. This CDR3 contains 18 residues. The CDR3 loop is CASSPRPGQGRSLEKLFF. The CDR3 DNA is TGTGCCAGCAGTCCACGACCGGGACAGGGTCGCTCCTTAGAAAAACTGTTTTTT. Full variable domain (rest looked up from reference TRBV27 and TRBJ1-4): EAQVTQNPRYLITVTGKKLTVTCSQNMNHEYMSWYRQDPGLGLRQIYYSMNVEVTDKGDVPEGYKVSRKEKRNFPLILESPSPNQTSLYFCASSPRPGQGRSLEKLFFGSGTQLSVL.

CDR3 DNA sequence: TGTGCCAGCAGCTCGCGAAGGGAGGCGGGGACCGCCTACGAGCAGTACTTC. Its protein is CASSSRREAGTAYEQYF. The J gene is TRBJ2-5, the V gene TRBV7-2, with D perhaps matching TRBD2 (6 bases). The closer fit of TRBJ2-7 to the DNA end suggests the J call may be wrong. Germline assignment: CDR1 SGHTA and CDR2 FQGNSA. CDR3 length: 17 residues.

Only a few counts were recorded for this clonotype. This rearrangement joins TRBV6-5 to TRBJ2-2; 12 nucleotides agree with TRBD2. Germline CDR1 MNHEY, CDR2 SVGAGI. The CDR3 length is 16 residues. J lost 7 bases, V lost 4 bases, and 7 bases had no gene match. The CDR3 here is CASSSASGGAVGELFF. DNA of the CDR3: TGTGCCAGCAGTTCCGCTAGCGGGGGGGCCGTCGGGGAGCTGTTTTTT.

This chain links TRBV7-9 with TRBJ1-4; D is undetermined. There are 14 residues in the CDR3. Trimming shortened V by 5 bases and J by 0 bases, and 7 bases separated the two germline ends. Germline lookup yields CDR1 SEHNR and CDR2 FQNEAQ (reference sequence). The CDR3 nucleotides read TGTGCCAGCAGCCCCCGATCAACTAATGAAAAACTGTTTTTT. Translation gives CASSPRSTNEKLFF.

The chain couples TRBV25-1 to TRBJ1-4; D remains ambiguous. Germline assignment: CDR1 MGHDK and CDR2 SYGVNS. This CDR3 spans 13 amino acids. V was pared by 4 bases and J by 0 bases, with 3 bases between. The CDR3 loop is CASSGSTNEKLFF. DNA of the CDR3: TGTGCCAGCAGTGGCTCAACTAATGAAAAACTGTTTTTT.

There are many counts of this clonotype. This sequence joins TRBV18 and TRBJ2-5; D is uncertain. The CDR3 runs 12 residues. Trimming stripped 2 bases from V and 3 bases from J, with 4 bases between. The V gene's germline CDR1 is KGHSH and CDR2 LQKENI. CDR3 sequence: CASSPGEETQYF. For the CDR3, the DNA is TGTGCCAGCTCACCAGGGGAAGAGACCCAGTACTTC.

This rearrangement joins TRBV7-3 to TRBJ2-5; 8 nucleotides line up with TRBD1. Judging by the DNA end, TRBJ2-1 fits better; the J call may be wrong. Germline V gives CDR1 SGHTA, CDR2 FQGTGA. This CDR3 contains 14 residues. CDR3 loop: CASSSARQGSEQFF. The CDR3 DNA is TGTGCCAGCAGCTCAGCGAGACAGGGGTCTGAGCAGTTCTTC.